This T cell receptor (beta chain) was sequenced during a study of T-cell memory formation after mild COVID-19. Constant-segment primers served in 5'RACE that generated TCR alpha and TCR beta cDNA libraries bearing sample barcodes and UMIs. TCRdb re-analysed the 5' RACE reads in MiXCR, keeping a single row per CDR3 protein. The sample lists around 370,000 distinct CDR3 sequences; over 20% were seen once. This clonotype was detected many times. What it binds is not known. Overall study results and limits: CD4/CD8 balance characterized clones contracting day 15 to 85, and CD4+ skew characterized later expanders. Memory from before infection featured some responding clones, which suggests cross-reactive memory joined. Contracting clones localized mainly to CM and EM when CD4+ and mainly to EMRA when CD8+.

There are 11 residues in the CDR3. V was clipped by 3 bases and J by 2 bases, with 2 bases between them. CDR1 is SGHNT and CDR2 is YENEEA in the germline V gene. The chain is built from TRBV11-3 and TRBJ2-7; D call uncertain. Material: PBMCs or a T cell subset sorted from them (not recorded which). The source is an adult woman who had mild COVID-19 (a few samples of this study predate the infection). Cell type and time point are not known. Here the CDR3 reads CASSFTYEQYF. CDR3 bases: TGTGCCAGCAGCTTCACCTACGAGCAGTACTTC.